This T cell receptor beta chain derives from a study of shared clonotypes between healthy human individuals (dated by TCRdb to the early 2020s). Regarding the study in general: The cohort included three men and a couple of women between 18 and 49 years of age. The study deeply sequenced blood TCR repertoires of about 5 healthy adults to estimate repertoire size and the extent of clonotype sharing between individuals. For each donor, three plates each were used for CD4 naive and CD4 memory, two plates were used for CD8 naive, and one plate was used for CD8 memory. Each donor's leukapheresis produced roughly between roughly 0.85 and 10 billion PBMCs. Different laboratories and diverse techniques were used to prepare libraries and sequence TCR repertoires, to increase sequencing depth and limit assay-specific biases. Overall study results and their limits: Sampling was restricted to blood, and TCR repertoires in tissue are likely to differ from TCR repertoires in blood. Larger estimated clonotype richness was generally found for naive subsets than for memory subsets. Higher generation probabilities were observed for clonotypes shared by all four sorted-subset donors than for non-shared clonotypes. Rarefaction of sorted-subset datasets indicated incomplete sequencing despite the large sequencing depth. Because the study included only a small number of donors, the genetic and exposure-history diversity represented was limited. About 5% of naive CD4, around 3.5% of naive CD8, 2.3% of memory CD4, and 0.35% to 0.4% of memory CD8 clonotypes were shared across several donors. Based on pairwise subsampling, the degree of clonotype sharing among donors was expected to be affected by sequencing depth.

As encoded in the germline V gene, CDR1 is SGHTA while CDR2 is FQGNSA. From cysteine to phenylalanine, the CDR3 is 15 amino acids long. Only the CDR3 portion is preserved as DNA: 45 bases, with reading frame beginning at the first base. Germline trimming amounts to 2 bases on V and 5 bases on J, with 6 as the count of junction bases outside the gene matches. Using the deep immunoSEQ assay, multiplex PCR amplified TCR CDR3 regions from genomic DNA. Extracted genomic DNA from each cell subset was distributed evenly across all wells of several immunoSEQ 96-well plates, and each plate was treated as a replicate. Each replicate PCR for sorted subsets received about 210 ng genomic DNA, equal to roughly 30,000 T cell genomes. Purified libraries were quantified with a Qubit 3.0 fluorometer, sized on a Bioanalyzer 2100, and re-quantified with the KAPA Library Quantification kit. Every immunoSEQ 96-well plate was sequenced on a dedicated single-read 150-cycle Illumina NextSeq 550 flow cell. Per the authors' processing: The immunoSEQ output contained only junctional sequences without quality scores, so filtering could not match that applied to full-length reads. Sequences were annotated with PyIR, a Python wrapper for IgBLAST v1.9, and V/J genes and CDR3 were assigned using IMGT germline references. Reads were removed for weak V/J assignments (E-value above 1e-6), missing CDR3, stop codons, out-of-frame junctions, or ambiguous translated residues. V3J clonotypes were defined as sequences sharing the same inferred V gene, J gene, and CDR3 amino acid sequence. Percentage overlap between repertoires was computed as shared unique clonotypes divided by the size of the smaller repertoire. Three approaches were used to assess repertoire richness: RTK rarefaction, the Chao1 estimator, and Recon v2.1 estimates of unobserved clonotypes. For all TCRbeta clonotypes obtained by the gDNA method from several donors, generation probabilities were computed with OLGA. As stored in TCRdb, this immuneACCESS dataset retains in-frame rearrangements with V and J assigned. A fraction of the clones does not appear; measured against another copy, unresolved V genes explain less than half of the discrepancy, and the remainder lacks a known reason. V and J calls and clone size come straight from that table; D and trimming were deduced from the DNA. Within this sample are around 2.3 million clones, with around 95% of them counted one time only. About 0.13% of the sample is in the top ten clones.

Concerning this clone itself: Its antigen target is currently unknown. Within one base of it there is no much larger clone, and no base qualities were kept.

The donors were healthy, HIV-negative adults with no recently reported acute infections or vaccinations. Every donor was a Caucasian adult residing in Nashville, Tennessee, USA. CD4+ T cells were enriched through magnetic negative selection, after which naive cells were positively selected on CD45RA and the remaining negative fraction served as the memory subset. Blood was collected by leukapheresis, and PBMCs were isolated by Ficoll-Histopaque density gradient centrifugation and then cryopreserved in liquid nitrogen vapor phase. Analytical flow cytometry was used to check the purity and quantity of every magnetically sorted T cell population. Genomic DNA was isolated from every sorted fraction and measured by UV absorbance on a Nanodrop 2000c.

Sequences were obtained from naive CD4+ T cells sorted from blood. This sample's cell subset or site label indicates: CD45RA+ positively selected. The chain joins TRBV7-2 to TRBJ1-5; 7 bases in between match TRBD1. The receptor was derived from a man aged 18 to 30 in good health. The sequenced DNA is TGTGCCAGCAGCTTACCAAGACAGGGAGATCAGCCCCAGCATTTT. It specifies CASSLPRQGDQPQHF.